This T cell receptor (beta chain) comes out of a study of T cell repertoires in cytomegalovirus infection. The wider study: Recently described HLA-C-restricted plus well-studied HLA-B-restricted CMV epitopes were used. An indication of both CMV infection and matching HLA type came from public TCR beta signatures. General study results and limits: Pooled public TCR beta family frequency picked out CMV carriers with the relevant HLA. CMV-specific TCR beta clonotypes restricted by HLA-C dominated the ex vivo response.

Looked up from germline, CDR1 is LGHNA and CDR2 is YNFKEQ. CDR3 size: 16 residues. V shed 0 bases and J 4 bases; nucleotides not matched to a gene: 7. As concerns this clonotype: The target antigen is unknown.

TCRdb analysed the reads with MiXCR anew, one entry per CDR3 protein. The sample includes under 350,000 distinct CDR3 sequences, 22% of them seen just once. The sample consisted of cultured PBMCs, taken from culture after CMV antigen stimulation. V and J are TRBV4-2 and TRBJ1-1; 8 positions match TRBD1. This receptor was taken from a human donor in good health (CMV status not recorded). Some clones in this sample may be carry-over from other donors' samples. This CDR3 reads CASSQESGGTPTEAFF. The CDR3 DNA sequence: TGTGCCAGCAGCCAAGAGTCAGGGGGCACACCCACTGAAGCTTTCTTT.